This T cell receptor (beta chain) was captured in a study of blood T cell repertoires in COVID-19. To note about this clone: Other DNA sequences in this sample translate to the same CDR3.

In the authors' workflow: Amplified reference gene primers provided the basis for estimating nucleated cell counts. Data came from immunoSEQ multiplex PCR; TCRdb stores just in-frame clones and leaves some out. That table supplies the V and J calls and clone size; D and trimming were determined from the DNA. The sample records some 250,000 clones, roughly 85% being singletons. Germline CDR1 and CDR2: KGHSH and LQKENI. V was clipped by 3 bases and J by 2 bases; unmatched bases: 0. The CDR3 spans 13 residues. V is TRBV18 and J is TRBJ1-2, with 7 nucleotides matching TRBD1. This receptor was identified in a woman younger than 30 with acute or convalescent COVID-19. Sequenced sample: peripheral blood. The CDR3 reads CASSPGQNYGYTF. In DNA form, the CDR3 reads TGTGCCAGCTCACCGGGACAGAACTATGGCTACACCTTC.